The source of this TCR beta chain is a study of CD8 T cells in ankylosing spondylitis. By quantitative 5'-RACE with molecular barcodes, the TCR beta libraries were made. TCRdb re-called the 5' RACE reads through MiXCR, storing one row per CDR3 protein. The sample yields over 600,000 distinct CDR3 sequences, around 20% seen once. Turning to this clonotype: Its antigen remains unidentified.

The CDR3 length is 15 residues. V was clipped by 4 bases and J by 3 bases; unmatched bases: 7. Overall study results and limits: Reportedly, matched ankylosing spondylitis synovial fluid was significantly enriched for disease-linked clones. A number of the motif variants had already been described in reactive arthritis synovial fluid and blood. Disease-associated clones were CD8+ and fairly uncommon in peripheral blood. Seven or eight highly homologous variants formed a TCR beta motif that appeared characteristic of ankylosing spondylitis blood.

The sequenced sample was blood, either unsorted or a sorted T cell fraction (not recorded which). The clonotype was recovered from a male donor with ankylosing spondylitis. The chain is built from TRBV12-3 or TRBV12-4 and TRBJ2-7; 9 nucleotides agree with TRBD2. Here the CDR3 DNA reads TGTGCCAGCAGTTCCCTAGCGGGATACGACTACGAGCAGTACTTC. Amino acid sequence: CASSSLAGYDYEQYF.